The rows below give T cell receptor beta chains drawn from one sample of a study of blood T cells in healthy people across ages. TCRdb recomputed calls from the 5' RACE reads with MiXCR, one row per CDR3 protein. Counted here are about 1.4 million distinct CDR3 sequences, around 59% occurring once; the ten biggest clones make up 6.5% to 8.5%. Source material: blood. All receptors come from a man between 18 and 35 years old in good health. Each CDR3 is given without its conserved first and last residue.

v_call	cdr3_aa
TRBV5-4	ASSLLSDRQY
TRBV25-1	ASSETGHRQPQH
TRBV12-3/TRBV12-4	ASASAAWRDHNEQF
TRBV29-1	SVAFPLSGNTIY
TRBV27	ASSLVGSGYYGYT
TRBV7-2	ASSLAGMADWGKATPSYEQY
TRBV10-3	AIKVRDIYESYGYT
TRBV13	ASRRGARTDTQY
TRBV10-2	ASSAAWDSLDNQPQH
TRBV7-2	ASSSSPGYEQY
TRBV7-9	ASSPRLSSGRRTDTQY
TRBV4-1	ASSQDLSSPFQPQH
TRBV5-5	ASSVPGLELEQY
TRBV25-1	ASTRTGKQY
TRBV29-1	SVAGGTIYGYT
TRBV20-1	SATARESSKNIQY
TRBV29-1	SVEGQGGTDTQY
TRBV3-1	ASSQHWSDGGVGYNEQY
TRBV4-1	ASSQVSYYGYT
TRBV9	ASSAGQGFEQY
TRBV7-9	ASGRTPNTEAF
TRBV28	ASSPRAYLETQY
TRBV2	ASTDRAWDIQY
TRBV10-3	AISESGPHNNYGYT
TRBV4-1	ASSQGTGKTGNTIY
TRBV23-1	ASCISRVKSGRWNEQY
TRBV25-1	ASREGANEKLF
TRBV4-2	ASSQGTGGRTDTQY
TRBV7-2	ASRLAKSSGANVLT
TRBV12-3/TRBV12-4	ASRSNAAGTDTQY
TRBV29-1	SVGQGGYPEAF
TRBV9	ASSVGSLSYNEQY
TRBV6-2/TRBV6-3	ASSYIGVPYNEQF
TRBV7-8	ASSRSKGGQETQY
TRBV7-9	ASSFRTGTQNKQY
TRBV9	ASSVGPGYT
TRBV20-1	SARDDSEQY
TRBV7-9	ASSSSGDIDHEQY
TRBV5-1	ASSIGVMNTEAF
TRBV3-1	ASSQAIQGTGANVLT
TRBV27	ASKTQGTWEQY
TRBV6-1	ASSGAGWGSSNQPQH
TRBV4-3	ASSQWAGASYNEQF
TRBV7-2	ASSLDLFQGNHNEQF
TRBV29-1	SVEELATQY
TRBV2	ASSGLPAVAQETQY
TRBV10-2	ASTGQAQETQY
TRBV6-2/TRBV6-3	ASSLEGHLVSPLH
TRBV15	ATSLLWTGDRVKNIQY
TRBV6-6	ASRFERNEAF
TRBV12-3/TRBV12-4	ASRSDRAPTDTQY
TRBV20-1	SARPHRDSSYEQY
TRBV5-1	ASSLPKGTTREYNNEQF